This T cell receptor beta chain was found in a study of human T cells and chemical hapten exposure. Across the whole study: Each patient's scalp received weekly diphenylcyclopropenone throughout the approximately 24-week study. Whole-study results and caveats: Alopecia affected the donors, so their immune response may differ from healthy people's.

This clonotype was seen many times. What it recognizes is unknown. V was cut by 3 bases and J by 5 bases, with 10 bases left in between. The CDR3 loop spans 14 amino acids. Per germline, CDR1 LGHDT and CDR2 YNNKEL (reference sequence). Noted time point: patch test 1, 2 weeks after DPC sensitization. Treatment defined: therapeutic diphenylcyclopropenone sensitization with weekly scalp DPC. Each CDR3 protein gets one entry after TCRdb re-called the RACE reads with MiXCR. The sample contains tens of thousands of distinct CDR3 sequences, roughly a tenth of which appear only once. Here the sequenced sample was whole blood, taken in connection with sensitization to the hapten diphenylcyclopropenone (DPC). This sequence originates from a man aged 35 to 55 with alopecia areata. Some clones in this sample may be carry-over from other donors' samples. The chain is built from TRBV3-1 and TRBJ2-2; D might be TRBD2 (5 bases). The CDR3 is CASSQSPGTGELFF. CDR3 bases: TGTGCCAGCAGCCAGTCGCCGGGGACCGGGGAGCTGTTTTTT.